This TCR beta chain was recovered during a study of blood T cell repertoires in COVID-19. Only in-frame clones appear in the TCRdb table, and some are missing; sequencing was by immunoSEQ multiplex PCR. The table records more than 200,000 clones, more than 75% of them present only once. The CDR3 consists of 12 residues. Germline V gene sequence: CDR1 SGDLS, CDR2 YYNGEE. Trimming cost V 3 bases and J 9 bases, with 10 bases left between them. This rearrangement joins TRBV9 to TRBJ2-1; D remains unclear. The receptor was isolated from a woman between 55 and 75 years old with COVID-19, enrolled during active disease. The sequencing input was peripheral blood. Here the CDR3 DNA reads TGTGCCAGCAGCGCAACTCTTTCTGAGCAGTTCTTC. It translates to CASSATLSEQFF.